Listed here are 24 T cell receptor beta chains from one sample, sequenced in a study of early stage breast cancer tumors (dated by TCRdb to 2016 to 2017). Library prep was done by the immunoSEQ multiplex PCR assay. TCRdb stores this immuneACCESS table with in-frame sequences only. Part of the clones is absent; in the studies checked, under half of the shortfall reflects unresolved V genes, and no reason is known for the rest. The sample contains over 40,000 clones, roughly 78% of them found a single time. Under 4.5% of the sample comes from the top ten. Sequencing used blood. These receptors were taken from a person aged 40 to 49 with breast cancer.

CDR3 region: CASSYSTGDTQYF. The CDR3 nucleotides read TGTGCCAGCAGCTATTCGACCGGAGATACGCAGTATTTT. The J gene is TRBJ2-3, the V gene TRBV7-6; D remains ambiguous. CDR1 SGHVS and CDR2 FNYEAQ come from the germline V gene. V lost 4 bases and J 5 bases, leaving 10 bases between the germline ends. The CDR3 runs 13 residues.

This chain links TRBV7-9 with TRBJ2-1; 9 bases line up with TRBD1. CDR1 and CDR2 (germline): SEHNR, FQNEAQ (reference sequence). Germline trimming cut 6 bases from V and 5 bases from J; bases unmatched to any gene: 8. The CDR3 spans 15 residues. CDR3 sequence (DNA): TGTGCCAGCAGTCTCCTGGGACAGGGACACAATGAGCAGTTCTTC. Translation gives CASSLLGQGHNEQFF.

This chain joins TRBV4-1 and TRBJ1-1; no firm D call. Deletions cut 3 bases from V and 0 bases from J, with 11 bases between. The germline V gene encodes CDR1 MGHRA and CDR2 YSYEKL. The CDR3 extends over 15 amino acids. CDR3 sequence reads: CASSHSIALNTEAFF. CDR3 DNA sequence: TGCGCCAGCAGCCACTCAATCGCTTTGAACACTGAAGCTTTCTTT.

This chain connects TRBV30 to TRBJ1-3, with D maybe TRBD1 (5 bases). Germline values: CDR1 GTSNPN, CDR2 SVGIG (reference sequence). Trimming removed 4 bases from V and 2 bases from J, with 6 bases in between. The CDR3 spans 12 residues. The CDR3 spells CAWTGAGNTIYF. For the CDR3, the DNA is TGTGCCTGGACGGGGGCTGGAAACACCATATATTTT.

The chain uses TRBV28 and TRBJ2-7; 11 positions agree with TRBD2. J was trimmed by 4 bases and V by 6 bases; bases with no gene match: 2. This CDR3 is 13 amino acids long. From germline, CDR1 is MDHEN and CDR2 SYDVKM. The CDR3 is CASRLAGEYEQYF. The CDR3 nucleotides read TGTGCCAGCAGACTAGCGGGAGAATACGAGCAGTACTTC.

This clone has only one observation. J is TRBJ2-7 and V is TRBV7-9; D is undetermined. CDR1 is SEHNR and CDR2 is FQNEAQ in the germline V gene (reference sequence). With 5 bases removed from V and 4 bases from J, the gap between germline ends came to 18 bases. There are 15 residues in the CDR3. The CDR3 bases are TGTGCCAGCAGCCCACGCGGTGGAGAGAGTTACGAGCAGTACTTC. This gives the protein CASSPRGGESYEQYF.

The chain recombines TRBV5-1 with TRBJ2-5; 8 nucleotides align to TRBD2. V lost 0 bases and J lost 5; bases outside the gene matches: 9. This CDR3 is 16 amino acids long. Germline lookup yields CDR1 SGHRS and CDR2 YFSETQ. The CDR3 nucleotides read TGCGCCAGCAGCTTGGTGGTTAGCGGGAAGTACGAGACCCAGTACTTC. The encoded protein is CASSLVVSGKYETQYF.

This chain connects TRBV12-5 to TRBJ2-1; D remains ambiguous. CDR3 size: 13 residues. Germline-derived CDR1 and CDR2 are LGHNT and FRNRAP. V lost 4 bases and J lost 4, with 8 bases in between. The CDR3 sequence: CASGSPGYNEQFF. Here the CDR3 DNA reads TGTGCTAGTGGTTCTCCAGGATACAATGAGCAGTTCTTC.

The chain recombines TRBV4-1 with TRBJ1-5; 9 bases map to TRBD1. J gave up 3 bases and V 0 bases, and 3 bases lay outside the gene matches. CDR3 length: 16 residues. Germline V gene sequence: CDR1 MGHRA, CDR2 YSYEKL. The CDR3 sequence: CASSQEGTGYNQPQHF. The CDR3 DNA sequence: TGCGCCAGCAGCCAAGAAGGGACAGGGTACAATCAGCCCCAGCATTTT.

This clone has more than one count but fewer than ten. The V call is TRBV7-2, the J call TRBJ2-5; D may be TRBD1 (5 bases). This CDR3 has 18 amino acids. Trimming removed 2 bases from V and 5 bases from J, with 24 bases in between. The germline CDR1 and CDR2 sequences are SGHTA and FQGNSA. The CDR3 DNA is TGTGCCAGCAGCTTACAGGGCGACCTTAGGGGCCCCCGGGAGACCCAGTACTTC. Translated: CASSLQGDLRGPRETQYF.

The gene calls are TRBV6-5 and TRBJ2-7; D not resolved. The CDR3 sequence is 13 residues long. Trimming pared 0 bases from V and 2 bases from J, leaving 5 bases between. CDR1 and CDR2 (germline): MNHEY, SVGAGI. CDR3 residues: CASSYSGPYEQYF. In nucleotides, the CDR3 is TGTGCCAGCAGTTACTCTGGACCCTACGAGCAGTACTTC.

This clone was seen more than once but under ten times. J is TRBJ2-7 and V is TRBV6-6; 10 nucleotides line up with TRBD2. Germline V lookup: CDR1 MNHNY, CDR2 SVGAGI (reference sequence). V lost 6 bases, J lost 2 bases, and 7 bases stayed unmatched. The CDR3 spans 15 residues. The CDR3, as DNA: TGTGCCAGCAGCAGTAGTACTAGCGGGACCTACGAGCAGTACTTC. It yields the protein CASSSSTSGTYEQYF.

J is TRBJ1-1 and V is TRBV18, with D possibly matching TRBD1 (5 bases). This CDR3 region has 14 residues. V shed 3 bases and J shed 4 bases, with 12 bases lying between them. Germline assignment: CDR1 KGHSH and CDR2 LQKENI. The CDR3 sequence: CASSPQFGGTEAFF. DNA for the CDR3: TGTGCCAGCTCACCCCAGTTTGGGGGCACTGAAGCTTTCTTT. Supplemented by reference TRBV18 and TRBJ1-1, the full variable domain reads NAGVMQNPRHLVRRRGQEARLRCSPMKGHSHVYWYRQLPEEGLKFMVYLQKENIIDESGMPKERFSAEFPKEGPSILRIQQVVRGDSAAYFCASSPQFGGTEAFFGQGTRLTVV.

This clone was counted a few times. J is TRBJ2-1 and V is TRBV27; 10 bases match TRBD2. The CDR3 spans 15 residues. In germline, CDR1 is MNHEY, CDR2 SMNVEV (reference sequence). V gave up 5 bases and J gave up 8 bases; unmatched junction bases: 9. The CDR3 sequence: CASSGTAGGLDEQFF. Written as DNA, the CDR3 is TGTGCCAGCAGTGGGACAGCGGGAGGGCTAGATGAGCAGTTCTTC.

The CDR3 loop reads CASSQGLNTEAFF. In nucleotides, the CDR3 is TGTGCCAGCAGCCAAGGGTTAAACACTGAAGCTTTCTTT. The V call is TRBV5-6, the J call TRBJ1-1; D uncertain. V lost 4 bases and J 2 bases, leaving 9 bases between the germline ends. From germline, CDR1 is SGHDT and CDR2 YYEEEE. The CDR3 sequence is 13 residues long.

This clone was detected only once. The V gene is TRBV28, the J gene TRBJ1-1, with D hard to call. The CDR3 runs to 13 residues. The V end lost 9 bases, the J end lost 1 base, and 12 bases lay between the germline ends. Germline CDR1 reads MDHEN; CDR2 reads SYDVKM. CDR3 in DNA: TGTGCCAGTTTAAGGGTGGGGAACACTGAAGCTTTCTTT. It specifies CASLRVGNTEAFF.

This clone showed up just a few times. The chain links TRBV10-2 to TRBJ2-7; possibly TRBD2 for D (5 bases). The germline V and J ends were trimmed by 6 bases and 7 bases, with 13 bases remaining between them. CDR1 is WSHSY, CDR2 SAAADI, per germline. This CDR3 spans 12 amino acids. CDR3 DNA sequence: TGCGCCAGCAGAGATCTATCGGGGGAGCAGTACTTC. Protein sequence: CASRDLSGEQYF.

The chain links TRBV6-5 to TRBJ1-3; D gene ambiguous. Germline assignment: CDR1 MNHEY and CDR2 SVGAGI. Trimming left V 5 bases short and J 0 bases short, with 11 bases between. The CDR3 is 15 amino acids. The CDR3 bases are TGTGCCAGCAGTCTCAATTGGGACTCTGGAAACACCATATATTTT. It specifies CASSLNWDSGNTIYF.

This clone was counted a few times. The CDR3 DNA sequence: TGCGCCAGCAGCTTGACCGGGAGTGAAAACATTCAGTACTTC. Translation: CASSLTGSENIQYF. The rearrangement uses TRBV5-1 and TRBJ2-4; D is possibly TRBD2 (6 bases). The CDR3 covers 14 residues. Deletions cut 1 base from V and 5 bases from J, with 10 bases between. Germline CDR1 SGHRS, CDR2 YFSETQ.

The chain recombines TRBV21-1 with TRBJ1-1. TRBV21-1 is noted as a pseudogene. The CDR3 covers 12 residues. In nucleotides, the CDR3 is TGTGTCCACTTTAAGGGGAACACTGAAGCTTTCTTT. Amino acid sequence: CVHFKGNTEAFF.

This clone was observed a few times. V and J are TRBV5-4 and TRBJ2-1, with 10 bases matching TRBD2. Germline V gene sequence: CDR1 SGHNT, CDR2 YYREEE (reference sequence). The CDR3 loop spans 16 amino acids. Trimming cost V 3 bases and J 6 bases; bases outside gene matches: 9. The CDR3 DNA is TGTGCCAGCAGCTCCACCCTAGCGGGAGATCTCAATGAGCAGTTCTTC. Its translation: CASSSTLAGDLNEQFF.

This clone was detected only once. The chain couples TRBV14 to TRBJ2-1; tentatively, D is TRBD1 or TRBD2 (6 bases each). The germline CDR1 and CDR2 sequences are SGHDN and FVKESK. Trimming pared 0 bases from V and 9 bases from J, leaving 15 bases between. CDR3 length: 15 amino acids. The CDR3 nucleotides are TGTGCCAGCAGCCAAGAGAGGGGGGTGCGGGGTGAGCAGTTCTTC. Translation: CASSQERGVRGEQFF.

This clone was seen more than once but under ten times. The rearrangement joins TRBV2 to TRBJ1-1; D uncertain. There are 12 residues in the CDR3. CDR1 and CDR2 (germline): SNHLY, FYNNEI. The V end lost 8 bases, the J end lost 4 bases, and 11 bases lay between the germline ends. The CDR3 DNA follows: TGTGCCAGCGGCAGGTCGAGCACTGAAGCTTTCTTT. Encoded protein: CASGRSSTEAFF.

V and J are TRBV30 and TRBJ2-2, with 8 bases lining up with TRBD1. V lost 3 bases and J lost 7; bases outside the gene matches: 4. Germline V lookup: CDR1 GTSNPN, CDR2 SVGIG (reference sequence). The CDR3 totals 13 residues. CDR3: CAWSLQGVGELFF. For the CDR3, the DNA is TGTGCCTGGAGCCTACAGGGGGTCGGGGAGCTGTTTTTT.